The 3 T cell receptor beta chains below all came from one sample that was sequenced in a study of T cell responses to AZD1222 COVID-19 vaccine. Assay used: immunoSEQ multiplex PCR; TCRdb lists only in-frame clones, some missing. There are around 54,000 clones in the sample; 80% to 90% occur only once, and less than 8.5% lies in the top ten. Sequencing was performed on peripheral blood, taken 28 days after the second AZD1222 dose. The receptors stem from an adult who received the AZD1222 COVID-19 vaccine.

Comment on this clone: The junction does not match germline at one end; this may be a read error. The gene calls are TRBV4-1 and TRBJ2-1, with D unresolved. This CDR3 is built from 12 residues. In germline, CDR1 is MGHRA, CDR2 YSYEKL. This chain's CDR3 is CASSQGVAPRIF. The DNA for the CDR3 is TGCGCCAGCAGCCAAGGGGTGGCCCCCAGGATCTTC.

The V and J genes are TRBV14 and TRBJ2-2; D gene ambiguous. Germline CDR1 SGHDN, CDR2 FVKESK. This CDR3 region has 14 residues. The ends were cut back, 0 bases at V and 4 bases at J, with 6 bases in the middle. The CDR3: CASSQEAVTGELFF. In DNA, the CDR3 is TGTGCCAGCAGCCAAGAGGCAGTCACCGGGGAGCTGTTTTTT.

CDR3 in DNA: TGTGCCAGCAGCTATGGACAGGGAGGAAACACCATATATTTT. Translation: CASSYGQGGNTIYF. V and J are TRBV7-2 and TRBJ1-3; TRBD1 matches at 8 bases. Germline CDR1 is SGHTA and CDR2 is FQGNSA. The V gene end was trimmed by 4 bases and the J gene end by 4 bases; junction bases not matched to a gene: 3. The CDR3 has 14 amino acids.